Presented here are 13 T cell receptor beta chains from one specimen sequenced in a study of T-cell reconstitution after alpha-beta-depleted transplantation in children listed by TCRdb under 2016. Library preparation employed PCR. Sequencing instrument: Illumina HiSeq 2500. Molecular barcoding was employed in the preparation of TCR libraries, with unique molecular identifiers being used to normalize TCRbeta repertoire quantification. TCRdb reworked the public reads: Q25 trimming with fastp, MiXCR clone assembly, productive beta chains retained. Each entry merges the rows of one CDR3 protein and shows their most common DNA and genes. Here the sample has tens of thousands of distinct CDR3 sequences; around 7.9% occur a single time. Of the sample, approximately 2.4% is held by the ten largest clones. Specimen: PBMCs from the stem cell graft donor, collected from the stem cell graft. Receptors were obtained from a human donor who donated a stem cell graft to a child with acute lymphoblastic leukemia.

The chain combines TRBV5-5 with TRBJ2-7, with TRBD2 identical over 8 bases. After removal of 4 bases from V and 0 bases from J, the junction contained 6 bases not matched to a gene. Germline CDR1 is SGHKS and CDR2 is YYEKEE (reference sequence). The CDR3 has 15 amino acids. The CDR3 protein is CASSRRGGNSYEQYF. The DNA of the CDR3 is TGTGCCAGCAGCCGACGGGGGGGAAACTCCTACGAGCAGTACTTC.

The J gene is TRBJ2-3, the V gene TRBV5-1, with 11 positions matching TRBD2. This CDR3 contains 14 residues. CDR1 and CDR2 (germline): SGHRS, YFSETQ. V was pared by 5 bases and J by 1 base, with 0 bases of the junction left unmatched. For the CDR3, the DNA is TGCGCCAGCAGACTAGCGGGGGGCACAGATACGCAGTATTTT. Translated, it gives CASRLAGGTDTQYF.

The chain links TRBV11-2 to TRBJ1-4; possible D gene TRBD1, 5 bases. V lost 5 bases to trimming and J lost 5 bases, with 15 bases between them. There are 15 residues in the CDR3. The germline V gene has CDR1 SGHAT and CDR2 FQNNGV. Written as DNA, the CDR3 is TGTGCCAGCAGCACCCAGGGACTTGGGAATGAAAAACTGTTTTTT. Protein: CASSTQGLGNEKLFF.

This clonotype was found many times. This chain joins TRBV5-1 and TRBJ1-1; 7 bases map to TRBD1. Germline CDR1 SGHRS, CDR2 YFSETQ. V shed 0 bases, J shed 4 bases, and the junction held 6 bases outside the gene matches. This CDR3 has 15 residues. This chain's CDR3 is CASSLADRDVTEAFF. As DNA, the CDR3 is TGCGCCAGCAGCTTGGCCGACAGGGATGTCACTGAAGCTTTCTTT. Drawing the rest from reference TRBV5-1 and TRBJ1-1, the complete variable domain is KAGVTQTPRYLIKTRGQQVTLSCSPISGHRSVSWYQQTPGQGLQFLFEYFSETQRNKGNFPGRFSGRQFSNSRSEMNVSTLELGDSALYLCASSLADRDVTEAFFGQGTRLTVV.

In this sample, this clonotype turned up many times. CDR3 in amino acids: CASSDGTGGSGANVLTF. The CDR3 DNA reads TGTGCCAGCAGTGACGGGACAGGGGGCTCTGGGGCCAACGTCCTGACTTTC. The chain recombines TRBV6-4 with TRBJ2-6; 11 nucleotides agree with TRBD1. Looked up from germline, CDR1 is MRHNA and CDR2 is SNTAGT. Trimming cost V 2 bases and J 0 bases; bases outside gene matches: 0. This CDR3 spans 17 amino acids.

The V gene is TRBV7-2, the J gene TRBJ2-7; TRBD1 is a possible D gene (8 bases). Trimming removed 5 bases at V and 2 bases at J, with 16 bases between. The CDR3 contains 15 residues. Germline values: CDR1 SGHTA, CDR2 FQGNSA. The CDR3 DNA reads TGTGCCAGCAGCCGAGGACAGGGAGGGACCTACGAGCAGTACTTC. Translation gives CASSRGQGGTYEQYF.

This clonotype was detected many times. This chain connects TRBV5-5 to TRBJ2-7, with D tentatively TRBD2 (6 bases). Germline values: CDR1 SGHKS, CDR2 YYEKEE (reference sequence). The V end was cut by 4 bases, the J end by 9 bases, with 20 bases between. This CDR3 region has 14 residues. As DNA, the CDR3 is TGTGCCAGCAGCCCCTCAGGTGGGGGGAGTGTGCAGTACTTC. Amino acids: CASSPSGGGSVQYF.

This clonotype was found a few times. This chain uses TRBV2 with TRBJ2-7; TRBD1 agrees at 8 bases. The V gene end was trimmed by 5 bases and the J gene end by 5 bases; junction bases not matched to a gene: 11. The CDR3 sequence is 15 residues long. Per the germline V gene, CDR1 is SNHLY and CDR2 is FYNNEI. CDR3: CASSTFRDRFDEQYF. DNA for the CDR3: TGTGCCAGCAGTACCTTTCGGGACAGGTTCGACGAGCAGTACTTC. Looking up the rest from reference TRBV2 and TRBJ2-7 gives the full variable domain: EPEVTQTPSHQVTQMGQEVILRCVPISNHLYFYWYRQILGQKVEFLVSFYNNEISEKSEIFDDQFSVERPDGSNFTLKIRSTKLEDSAMYFCASSTFRDRFDEQYFGPGTRLTVT.

This clonotype was counted at least ten times. The gene calls are TRBV19 and TRBJ2-7, with a weak D call TRBD1 (5 bases). CDR3 length equals 15 residues. Per the germline V gene, CDR1 is LNHDA and CDR2 is SQIVND (reference sequence). The V end lost 4 bases, the J end lost 5 bases, and 18 bases lay between the germline ends. The DNA of the CDR3 is TGTGCCAGTAGTAACAACAGGAATTTTTTCCACGAGCAGTACTTC. Encoded protein: CASSNNRNFFHEQYF. Using reference TRBV19 and TRBJ2-7 for the parts outside the CDR3, the full variable domain is DGGITQSPKYLFRKEGQNVTLSCEQNLNHDAMYWYRQDPGQGLRLIYYSQIVNDFQKGDIAEGYSVSREKKESFPLTVTSAQKNPTAFYLCASSNNRNFFHEQYFGPGTRLTVT.

This clonotype was recorded a few times. The rearrangement links TRBV18 to TRBJ1-5; D not resolved. The germline V gene has CDR1 KGHSH and CDR2 LQKENI. V was pared by 3 bases and J by 1 base, with 10 bases between. This CDR3 region has 15 residues. The CDR3 here is CASSPPRTSNQPQHF. CDR3 coding DNA: TGTGCCAGCTCACCCCCTCGTACGAGCAATCAGCCCCAGCATTTT.

This clonotype was detected ten times or more. The chain is built from TRBV5-6 and TRBJ1-6; 9 bases are shared with TRBD1. The CDR3 length is 17 residues. J was trimmed by 0 bases and V by 4 bases; bases with no gene match: 5. Germline loops: CDR1 SGHDT, CDR2 YYEEEE. The CDR3 DNA reads as TGTGCCAGCAGCCGAAAGACAGGGGGCTCCTATAATTCACCCCTCCACTTT. Its protein product is CASSRKTGGSYNSPLHF.

This chain joins TRBV5-1 and TRBJ1-5, with D possibly being TRBD1 (6 bases). Germline V gene lookup returns CDR1 SGHRS and CDR2 YFSETQ. The CDR3 is made up of 15 amino acids. Trimming removed 4 bases at V and 2 bases at J, with 13 bases between. The CDR3 coding sequence is TGCGCCAGCAGCCCGGACAGCGGAGGCAATCAGCCCCAGCATTTT. Amino acid sequence: CASSPDSGGNQPQHF.

This clonotype was detected many times. J is TRBJ2-5 and V is TRBV6-2 or TRBV6-3; 7 bases align to TRBD1. This CDR3 has 15 amino acids. Germline V gene sequence: CDR1 MNHEY, CDR2 SVGEGT. The V segment lost 0 bases and the J segment 4 bases; nucleotides outside the gene matches: 5. The CDR3 DNA reads TGTGCCAGCAGTTACTCGGGACAGACTGGAGAGACCCAGTACTTC. This gives the protein CASSYSGQTGETQYF.